Below are 14 T cell receptor beta chains sequenced from a single sample in a study of blood T cell repertoires in COVID-19 (dated by TCRdb to 2018 to 2020). The library relied on the immunoSEQ multiplex PCR assay. In its TCRdb copy, this immuneACCESS table keeps in-frame sequences only and misses some clones. Where compared with another copy, unresolved V genes explain less than half of these, and the others have no known cause. The sample table holds about 70,000 clones, of which about 85% were seen once. Roughly 3.9% of the sample is held by the ten biggest clonotypes. Sequencing input: peripheral blood. These receptors were taken from a man aged 65-85 years with active COVID-19.

This clone was counted once. This chain links TRBV5-4 with TRBJ2-2; D is perhaps TRBD1 (6 bases). Germline V lookup: CDR1 SGHNT, CDR2 YYREEE (reference sequence). This CDR3 is built from 14 residues. V lost 1 base to trimming and J lost 6 bases, with 10 bases between them. Here the CDR3 DNA reads TGTGCCAGCAGCTTGTTGGGGGCGCCCGGGGAGCTGTTTTTT. It encodes CASSLLGAPGELFF.

This clone was seen just once. The rearrangement links TRBV24-1 to TRBJ2-5; 14 nucleotides align to TRBD2. V dropped 4 bases and J dropped 4; count of bases not matched to a gene: 7. CDR1 KGHDR and CDR2 SFDVKD come from the germline V gene. The CDR3 length is 17 residues. The CDR3 loop reads CATSDPRLAGGGETQYF. CDR3 DNA sequence: TGTGCCACCAGTGACCCCCGACTAGCGGGAGGGGGAGAGACCCAGTACTTC.

The chain uses TRBV5-4 and TRBJ2-1; 7 nucleotides match TRBD2. V gave up 9 bases and J gave up 4 bases; unmatched junction bases: 7. CDR3 size: 13 residues. Per germline, CDR1 SGHNT and CDR2 YYREEE (reference sequence). As DNA, the CDR3 is TGTGCCACCCAATCAGCGGGATACAATGAGCAGTTCTTC. The encoded protein is CATQSAGYNEQFF. Full variable domain (outside the CDR3, taken from reference TRBV5-4 and TRBJ2-1): ETGVTQSPTHLIKTRGQQVTLRCSSQSGHNTVSWYQQALGQGPQFIFQYYREEENGRGNFPPRFSGLQFPNYSSELNVNALELDDSALYLCATQSAGYNEQFFGPGTRLTVL.

The chain combines TRBV5-5 with TRBJ1-2; possibly TRBD1 for D (5 bases). The germline V gene encodes CDR1 SGHKS and CDR2 YYEKEE (reference sequence). This CDR3 spans 16 amino acids. V dropped 3 bases and J dropped 2 bases, with 17 bases sitting between them. The CDR3 sequence: CASSSRDGTINYGYTF. CDR3 bases: TGTGCCAGCAGCTCGCGGGACGGAACTATAAACTATGGCTACACCTTC. The entire variable domain, with the rest obtained from reference TRBV5-5 and TRBJ1-2, is as follows: DAGVTQSPTHLIKTRGQQVTLRCSPISGHKSVSWYQQVLGQGPQFIFQYYEKEERGRGNFPDRFSARQFPNYSSELNVNALLLGDSALYLCASSSRDGTINYGYTFGSGTRLTVV.

This chain joins TRBV7-2 and TRBJ2-1, with 11 bases identical to TRBD2. Germline lookup yields CDR1 SGHTA and CDR2 FQGNSA. This CDR3 spans 19 amino acids. The junction had 9 bases not matched to a gene; V was cut back by 0 bases and J by 2 bases. CDR3 sequence (DNA): TGTGCCAGCAGCTTAGCCGCCGGGACTAGCGGAGCCCCCTACAATGAGCAGTTCTTC. Protein: CASSLAAGTSGAPYNEQFF.

CDR3 coding DNA: TGCAGCGTTGATCGCGGGAGCACAGATACGCAGTATTTT. Translating gives CSVDRGSTDTQYF. The chain is built from TRBV29-1 and TRBJ2-3; perhaps TRBD2 as D (5 bases). This CDR3 is built from 13 residues. Per the germline V gene, CDR1 is SQVTM and CDR2 is ANQGSEA. V lost 3 bases and J 0 bases, leaving 7 bases between the germline ends.

The CDR3 here is CASSLGPEETQYF. CDR3 DNA sequence: TGCGCCAGCAGCTTGGGCCCGGAAGAGACCCAGTACTTC. The rearrangement uses TRBV5-1 and TRBJ2-5; D gene uncertain. Between the trimmed V and J ends, which lost 0 bases and 3 bases, there was a span of 6 bases. The germline CDR1 and CDR2 sequences are SGHRS and YFSETQ. The CDR3 is made up of 13 amino acids.

This chain connects TRBV28 to TRBJ2-3; possible D gene TRBD2, 5 bases. Trimming pared 7 bases from V and 6 bases from J, leaving 20 bases between. The germline gives CDR1 MDHEN, CDR2 SYDVKM. The CDR3 runs 15 residues. The DNA for the CDR3 is TGTGCCAGCACCCCCCCCGCGAGCGGCGGGGATACGCAGTATTTT. Translated, it gives CASTPPASGGDTQYF.

This clone appeared a few times. This chain joins TRBV7-8 and TRBJ2-2; TRBD2 is a possible D gene (6 bases). Germline lookup yields CDR1 SGHVS and CDR2 FQNEAQ. The CDR3 covers 18 residues. The V and J ends lost 1 base and 1 base respectively, with 16 bases between them. CDR3 residues: CASSLVPIFSGNTGELFF. The CDR3 nucleotides read TGTGCCAGCAGCTTAGTCCCTATCTTTAGCGGGAACACCGGGGAGCTGTTTTTT.

The V call is TRBV30, the J call TRBJ2-1; TRBD2 agrees at 10 bases. V lost 2 bases and J lost 0; bases outside the gene matches: 10. The CDR3 covers 18 residues. Germline V gene lookup returns CDR1 GTSNPN and CDR2 SVGIG (reference sequence). CDR3 protein: CAWSRTKASGSSYNEQFF. CDR3 sequence (DNA): TGTGCCTGGAGTAGGACAAAGGCTAGCGGGAGCTCCTACAATGAGCAGTTCTTC.

The chain carries TRBV7-9 and TRBJ2-1, with TRBD2 matching over 9 bases. Unmatched junction bases numbered 4, after V lost 5 bases and J lost 5 bases. Germline V gene data show CDR1 as SEHNR and CDR2 as FQNEAQ (reference sequence). This CDR3 spans 14 amino acids. The CDR3 reads CASSRTSADNEQFF. The CDR3 nucleotides are TGTGCCAGCAGCCGGACTAGCGCCGACAATGAGCAGTTCTTC. The full variable domain, rest sourced from reference TRBV7-9 and TRBJ2-1, is DTGVSQNPRHKITKRGQNVTFRCDPISEHNRLYWYRQTLGQGPEFLTYFQNEAQLEKSRLLSDRFSAERPKGSFSTLEIQRTEQGDSAMYLCASSRTSADNEQFFGPGTRLTVL.

V is TRBV7-9 and J is TRBJ2-3; TRBD2 matches 7 bases. V shed 7 bases, J shed 5 bases, and the junction held 15 bases outside the gene matches. Germline values: CDR1 SEHNR, CDR2 FQNEAQ (reference sequence). CDR3 length equals 16 residues. This CDR3 reads CASTPSAGRLRDTQYF. For the CDR3, the DNA is TGTGCCAGCACCCCGAGCGCCGGGAGGTTGCGAGATACGCAGTATTTT.

The CDR3 is CASSLGAGTASGNTIYF. The CDR3 DNA reads TGTGCCAGCAGCTTAGGGGCCGGGACTGCCTCTGGAAACACCATATATTTT. The chain combines TRBV7-6 with TRBJ1-3, with D possibly TRBD1 on 5 matching bases. The CDR3 spans 17 residues. CDR1 and CDR2 from the germline V gene are SGHVS and FNYEAQ. V was cut by 1 base and J by 0 bases, with 13 bases left in between.

V and J are TRBV12-3 or TRBV12-4 and TRBJ1-1; 10 bases align to TRBD1. The CDR3 is made up of 13 amino acids. The J segment lost 5 bases and the V segment lost 6 bases, leaving 3 bases of the junction unmatched. The CDR3 region has the DNA TGTGCCAGCAGGGGACAGGGGCGGACTGAAGCTTTCTTT. Translated: CASRGQGRTEAFF.